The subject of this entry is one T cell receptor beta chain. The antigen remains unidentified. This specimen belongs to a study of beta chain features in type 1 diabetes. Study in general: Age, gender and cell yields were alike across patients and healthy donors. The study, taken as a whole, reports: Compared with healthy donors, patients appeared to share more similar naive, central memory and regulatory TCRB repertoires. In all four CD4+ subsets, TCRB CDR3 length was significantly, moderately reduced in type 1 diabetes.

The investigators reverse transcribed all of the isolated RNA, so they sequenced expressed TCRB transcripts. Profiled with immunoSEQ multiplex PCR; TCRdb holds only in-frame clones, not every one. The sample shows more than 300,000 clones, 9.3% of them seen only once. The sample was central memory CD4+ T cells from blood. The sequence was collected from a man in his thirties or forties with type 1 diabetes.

The CDR3 spells CASSPRQGVSGANVLTF. The DNA for the CDR3 is TGTGCCAGCAGCCCGCGACAGGGAGTCTCTGGGGCCAACGTCCTGACTTTC. J is TRBJ2-6 and V is TRBV7-9; TRBD1 agrees at 7 bases. The germline CDR1 and CDR2 sequences are SEHNR and FQNEAQ (reference sequence). The CDR3 contains 17 residues. The ends lost 5 bases at V and 0 bases at J; junction bases unmatched: 7.